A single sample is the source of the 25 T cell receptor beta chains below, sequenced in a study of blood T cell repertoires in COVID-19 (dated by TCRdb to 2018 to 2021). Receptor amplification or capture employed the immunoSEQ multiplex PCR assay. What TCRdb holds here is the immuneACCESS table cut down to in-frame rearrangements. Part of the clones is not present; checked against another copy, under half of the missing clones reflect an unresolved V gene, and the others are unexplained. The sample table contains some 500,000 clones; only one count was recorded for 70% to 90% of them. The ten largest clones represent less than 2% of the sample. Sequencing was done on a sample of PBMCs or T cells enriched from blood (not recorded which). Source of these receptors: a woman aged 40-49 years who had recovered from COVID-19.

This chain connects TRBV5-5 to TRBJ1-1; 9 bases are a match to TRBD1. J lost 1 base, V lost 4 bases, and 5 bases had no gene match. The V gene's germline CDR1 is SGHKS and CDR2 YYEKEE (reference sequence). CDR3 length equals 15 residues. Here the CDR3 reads CASSPGQGTNTEAFF. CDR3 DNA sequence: TGTGCCAGCAGCCCCGGACAGGGGACGAACACTGAAGCTTTCTTT.

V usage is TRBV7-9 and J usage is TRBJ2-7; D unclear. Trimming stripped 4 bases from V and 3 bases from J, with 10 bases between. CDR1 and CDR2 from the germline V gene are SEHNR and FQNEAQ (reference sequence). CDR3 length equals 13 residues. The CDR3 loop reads CASSSRGYYEQYF. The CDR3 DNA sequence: TGTGCCAGCAGCTCCAGAGGATACTACGAGCAGTACTTC. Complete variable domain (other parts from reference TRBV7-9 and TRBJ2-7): DTGVSQNPRHKITKRGQNVTFRCDPISEHNRLYWYRQTLGQGPEFLTYFQNEAQLEKSRLLSDRFSAERPKGSFSTLEIQRTEQGDSAMYLCASSSRGYYEQYFGPGTRLTVT.

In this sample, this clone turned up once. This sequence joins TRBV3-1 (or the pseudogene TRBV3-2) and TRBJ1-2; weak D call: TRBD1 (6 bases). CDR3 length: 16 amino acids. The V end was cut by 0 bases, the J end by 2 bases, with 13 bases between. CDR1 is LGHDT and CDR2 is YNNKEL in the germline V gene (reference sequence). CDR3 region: CASSQDLTGGNYGYTF. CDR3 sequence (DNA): TGTGCCAGCAGCCAAGATCTAACGGGGGGCAACTATGGCTACACCTTC.

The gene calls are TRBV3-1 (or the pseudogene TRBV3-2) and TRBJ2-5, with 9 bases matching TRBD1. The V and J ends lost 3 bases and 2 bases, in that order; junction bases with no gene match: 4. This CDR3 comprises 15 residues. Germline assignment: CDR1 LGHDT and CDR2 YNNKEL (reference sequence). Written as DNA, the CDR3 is TGTGCCAGCAGCCAGACAGGGGGTCTTCAAGAGACCCAGTACTTC. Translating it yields CASSQTGGLQETQYF.

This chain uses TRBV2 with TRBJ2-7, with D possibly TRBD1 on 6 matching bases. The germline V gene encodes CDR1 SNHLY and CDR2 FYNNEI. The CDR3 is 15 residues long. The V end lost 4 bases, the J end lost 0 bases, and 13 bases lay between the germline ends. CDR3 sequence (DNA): TGTGCCAGCAGTGTAACAGGGATACCCTCCTACGAGCAGTACTTC. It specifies CASSVTGIPSYEQYF.

The CDR3 spells CASSSYSGVNDQPQHF. CDR3 nucleotide sequence: TGTGCCAGCTCATCATATTCAGGGGTAAATGATCAGCCCCAGCATTTT. The genes are TRBV18 and TRBJ1-5; D may be TRBD1 (6 bases). Trimming removed 5 bases from V and 5 bases from J, with 19 bases in between. CDR1 is KGHSH, CDR2 LQKENI, per germline. This CDR3 contains 16 residues.

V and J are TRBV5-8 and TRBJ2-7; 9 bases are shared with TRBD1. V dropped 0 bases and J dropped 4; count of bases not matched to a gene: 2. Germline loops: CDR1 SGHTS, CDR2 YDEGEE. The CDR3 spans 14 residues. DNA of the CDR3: TGTGCCAGCAGCTTGGACAGGGGGCGTTACGAGCAGTACTTC. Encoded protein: CASSLDRGRYEQYF.

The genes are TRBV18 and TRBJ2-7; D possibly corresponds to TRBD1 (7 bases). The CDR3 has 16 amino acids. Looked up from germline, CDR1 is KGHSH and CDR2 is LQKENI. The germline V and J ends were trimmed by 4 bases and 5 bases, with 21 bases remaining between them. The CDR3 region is CASSQITGAGSNEQYF. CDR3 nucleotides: TGTGCCAGCTCACAAATAACAGGGGCCGGGAGCAACGAGCAGTACTTC.

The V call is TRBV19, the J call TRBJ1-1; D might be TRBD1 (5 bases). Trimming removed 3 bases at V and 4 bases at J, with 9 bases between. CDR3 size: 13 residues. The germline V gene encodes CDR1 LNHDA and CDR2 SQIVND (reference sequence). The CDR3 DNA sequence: TGTGCCAGTAGTATTCGTGGGGCCACTGAAGCTTTCTTT. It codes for CASSIRGATEAFF.

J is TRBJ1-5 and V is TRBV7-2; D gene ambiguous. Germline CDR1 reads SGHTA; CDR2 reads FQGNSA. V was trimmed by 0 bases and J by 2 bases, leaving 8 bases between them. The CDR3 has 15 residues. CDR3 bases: TGTGCCAGCAGCTTAGCCCCGAGGGGCAATCAGCCCCAGCATTTT. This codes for CASSLAPRGNQPQHF.

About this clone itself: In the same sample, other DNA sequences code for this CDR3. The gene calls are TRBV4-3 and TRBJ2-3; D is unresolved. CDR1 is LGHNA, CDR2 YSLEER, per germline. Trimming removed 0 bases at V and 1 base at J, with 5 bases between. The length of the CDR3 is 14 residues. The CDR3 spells CASSQDRGTDTQYF. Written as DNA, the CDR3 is TGCGCCAGCAGCCAAGATCGTGGCACAGATACGCAGTATTTT.

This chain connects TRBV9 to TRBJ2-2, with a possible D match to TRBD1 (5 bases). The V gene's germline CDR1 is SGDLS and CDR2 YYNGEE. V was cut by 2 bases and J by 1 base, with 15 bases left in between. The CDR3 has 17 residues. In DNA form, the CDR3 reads TGTGCCAGCAGCGTTTTTTCAGGGATGCTGAACACCGGGGAGCTGTTTTTT. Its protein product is CASSVFSGMLNTGELFF.

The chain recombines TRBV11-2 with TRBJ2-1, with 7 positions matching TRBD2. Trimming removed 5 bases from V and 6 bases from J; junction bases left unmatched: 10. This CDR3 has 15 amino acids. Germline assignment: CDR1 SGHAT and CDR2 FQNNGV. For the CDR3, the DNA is TGTGCCAGCAGCGTGGGGCTAGCGGAGCTCAATGAGCAGTTCTTC. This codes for CASSVGLAELNEQFF.

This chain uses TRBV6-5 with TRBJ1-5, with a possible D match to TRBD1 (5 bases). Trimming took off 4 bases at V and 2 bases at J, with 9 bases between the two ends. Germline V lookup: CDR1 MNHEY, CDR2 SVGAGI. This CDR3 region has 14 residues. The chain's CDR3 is CASSFLQGNQPQHF. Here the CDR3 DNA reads TGTGCCAGCAGTTTTTTACAGGGCAATCAGCCCCAGCATTTT.

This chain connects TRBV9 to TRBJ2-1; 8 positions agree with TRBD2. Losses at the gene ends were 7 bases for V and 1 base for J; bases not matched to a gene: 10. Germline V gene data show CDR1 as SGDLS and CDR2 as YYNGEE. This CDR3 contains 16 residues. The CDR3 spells CASGAGQRESYNEQFF. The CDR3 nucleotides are TGTGCCAGCGGCGCCGGACAGCGGGAGTCCTACAATGAGCAGTTCTTC.

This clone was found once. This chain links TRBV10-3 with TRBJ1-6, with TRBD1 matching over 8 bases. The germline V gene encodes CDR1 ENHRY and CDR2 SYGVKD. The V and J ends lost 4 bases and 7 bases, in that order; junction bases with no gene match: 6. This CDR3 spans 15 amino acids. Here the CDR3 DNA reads TGTGCCATCAGTGGTACAGGGGGGTGGAATTCACCCCTCCACTTT. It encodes CAISGTGGWNSPLHF.

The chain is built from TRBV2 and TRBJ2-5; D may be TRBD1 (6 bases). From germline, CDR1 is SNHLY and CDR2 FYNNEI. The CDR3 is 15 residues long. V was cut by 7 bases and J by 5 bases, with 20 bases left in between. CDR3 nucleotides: TGTGCCAGCAAGCGGACAGACAACTCCTGGGAGACCCAGTACTTC. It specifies CASKRTDNSWETQYF.

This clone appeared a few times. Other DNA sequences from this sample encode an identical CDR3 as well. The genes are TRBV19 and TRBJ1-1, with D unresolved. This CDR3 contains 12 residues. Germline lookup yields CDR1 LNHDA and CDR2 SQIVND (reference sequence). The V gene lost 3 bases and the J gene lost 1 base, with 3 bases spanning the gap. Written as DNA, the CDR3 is TGTGCCAGTAGTATGAGGAACACTGAAGCTTTCTTT. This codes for CASSMRNTEAFF.

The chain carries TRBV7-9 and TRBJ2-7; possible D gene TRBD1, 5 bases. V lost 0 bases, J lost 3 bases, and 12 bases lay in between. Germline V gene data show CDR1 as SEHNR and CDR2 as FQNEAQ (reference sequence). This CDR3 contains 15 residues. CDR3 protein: CASSLALGLNYEQYF. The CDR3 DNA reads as TGTGCCAGCAGCTTAGCGCTGGGGCTCAACTACGAGCAGTACTTC.

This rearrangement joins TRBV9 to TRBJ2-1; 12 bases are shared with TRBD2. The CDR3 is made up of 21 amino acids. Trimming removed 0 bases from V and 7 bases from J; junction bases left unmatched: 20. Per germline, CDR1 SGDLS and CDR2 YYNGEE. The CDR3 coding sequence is TGTGCCAGCAGCGTAGCTCCCAAAACCCCCTCGACTAGCGGGAGTTGGAATGAGCAGTTCTTC. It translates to CASSVAPKTPSTSGSWNEQFF.

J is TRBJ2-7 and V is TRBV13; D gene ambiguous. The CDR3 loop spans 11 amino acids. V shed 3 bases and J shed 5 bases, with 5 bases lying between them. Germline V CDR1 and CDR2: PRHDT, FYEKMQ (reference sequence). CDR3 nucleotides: TGTGCCAGCAGCTTTATCCACGAGCAGTACTTC. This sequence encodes CASSFIHEQYF.

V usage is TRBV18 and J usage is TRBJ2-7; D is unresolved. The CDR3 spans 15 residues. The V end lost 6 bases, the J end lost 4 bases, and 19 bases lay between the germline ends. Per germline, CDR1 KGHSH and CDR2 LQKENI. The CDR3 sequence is CASSPPARAWYEQYF. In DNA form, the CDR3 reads TGTGCCAGCTCCCCCCCTGCGAGAGCCTGGTACGAGCAGTACTTC.

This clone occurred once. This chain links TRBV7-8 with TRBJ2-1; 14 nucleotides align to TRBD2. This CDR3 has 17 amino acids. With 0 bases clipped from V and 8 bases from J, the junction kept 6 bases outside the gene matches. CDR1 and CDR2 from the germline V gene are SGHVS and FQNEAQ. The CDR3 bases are TGTGCCAGCAGCTTAGCCCCGGGACTAGCGGGAGTCGATGAGCAGTTCTTC. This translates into CASSLAPGLAGVDEQFF. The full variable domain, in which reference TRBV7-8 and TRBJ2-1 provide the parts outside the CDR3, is GAGVSQSPRYKVAKRGQDVALRCDPISGHVSLFWYQQALGQGPEFLTYFQNEAQLDKSGLPSDRFFAERPEGSVSTLKIQRTQQEDSAVYLCASSLAPGLAGVDEQFFGPGTRLTVL.

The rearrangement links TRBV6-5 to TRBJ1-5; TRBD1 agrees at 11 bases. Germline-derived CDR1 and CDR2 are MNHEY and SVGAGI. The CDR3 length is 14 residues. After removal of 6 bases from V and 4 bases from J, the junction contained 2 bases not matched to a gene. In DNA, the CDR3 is TGTGCCAGCAGCGGGACAGGGGGAAATCAGCCCCAGCATTTT. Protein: CASSGTGGNQPQHF.

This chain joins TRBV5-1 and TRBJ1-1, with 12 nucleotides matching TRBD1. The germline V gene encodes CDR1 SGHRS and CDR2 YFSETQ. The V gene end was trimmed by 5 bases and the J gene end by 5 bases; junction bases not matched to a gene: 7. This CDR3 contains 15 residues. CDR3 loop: CASRGQGASRTEAFF. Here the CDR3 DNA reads TGCGCCAGCAGGGGACAGGGGGCTTCGAGGACTGAAGCTTTCTTT.